The 14 T cell receptor beta chains given below trace back to one sample, sequenced in a study of beta chain features in type 1 diabetes. Antigens for these TCRs are unknown. Sequencing targeted expressed TCRB transcripts, as all isolated RNA had been reverse transcribed. Produced via immunoSEQ multiplex PCR; TCRdb's table is partial and in-frame only. The sample yields more than 550,000 clones, 11% to 15% seen once. Study-level points and caveats: A moderate, significant TCRB CDR3 shortening appeared in type 1 diabetes across four CD4+ subsets.

The specimen was naive CD4+ T cells from blood. The source is a man aged 18 to 30 with type 1 diabetes.

For this clone: The sample has other DNA sequences that encode this CDR3 too. The rearrangement joins TRBV18 to TRBJ1-5; D remains ambiguous. Germline V CDR1 and CDR2: KGHSH, LQKENI. The length of the CDR3 is 13 residues. V dropped 3 bases and J dropped 1 base, with 4 bases sitting between them. CDR3 bases: TGTGCCAGCTCACCGGGGAGCAATCAGCCCCAGCATTTT. Its protein product is CASSPGSNQPQHF.

The chain recombines TRBV29-1 with TRBJ1-1; 8 bases line up with TRBD1. CDR1 SQVTM and CDR2 ANQGSEA come from the germline V gene. This CDR3 is 13 amino acids long. The V and J ends lost 7 bases and 6 bases, in that order; junction bases with no gene match: 10. This CDR3 is CSARWQGASEAFF. CDR3 nucleotides: TGCAGCGCGAGGTGGCAGGGGGCCTCTGAAGCTTTCTTT.

The chain couples TRBV20-1 to TRBJ2-5, with D possibly being TRBD2 (5 bases). Germline V gene sequence: CDR1 DFQATT, CDR2 SNEGSKA (reference sequence). The CDR3 is made up of 11 amino acids. The V end lost 8 bases, the J end lost 5 bases, and 12 bases lay between the germline ends. The CDR3, as DNA: TGCAGTCAGGAGGCGCGGGAGACCCAGTACTTC. Residues: CSQEARETQYF.

On this clone itself: Additional DNA sequences in this sample encode the identical CDR3. This chain joins TRBV28 and TRBJ2-7, with D perhaps being TRBD1 or TRBD2 (6 bases each). The ends were cut back, 2 bases at V and 3 bases at J, with 8 bases in the middle. Germline CDR1 MDHEN, CDR2 SYDVKM. CDR3 length: 13 residues. DNA of the CDR3: TGTGCCAGCAGTTTAGGAGGGGGCTACGAGCAGTACTTC. Protein sequence: CASSLGGGYEQYF. Supplemented by reference TRBV28 and TRBJ2-7, the full variable domain reads DVKVTQSSRYLVKRTGEKVFLECVQDMDHENMFWYRQDPGLGLRLIYFSYDVKMKEKGDIPEGYSVSREKKERFSLILESASTNQTSMYLCASSLGGGYEQYFGPGTRLTVT.

This clone has a handful of counts. The genes are TRBV30 and TRBJ1-6; TRBD1 aligns across 9 bases. The trim removed 3 bases at V and 8 bases at J, leaving 2 bases unmatched. The CDR3 covers 13 residues. Germline V gene lookup returns CDR1 GTSNPN and CDR2 SVGIG (reference sequence). For the CDR3, the DNA is TGTGCCTGGAGGGGACAGGGTTATTCACCCCTCCACTTT. Translated, it gives CAWRGQGYSPLHF.

This clone was recorded a few times. This chain uses TRBV29-1 with TRBJ1-1; D is unresolved. Trimming removed 6 bases at V and 5 bases at J, with 13 bases between. The CDR3 consists of 12 residues. Germline V gene sequence: CDR1 SQVTM, CDR2 ANQGSEA. The CDR3, as DNA: TGCAGCGTGGGGAAGGGATGGACTGAAGCTTTCTTT. It specifies CSVGKGWTEAFF.

The V gene is TRBV5-4, the J gene TRBJ1-1; D is uncertain. Germline V gene data show CDR1 as SGHNT and CDR2 as YYREEE (reference sequence). This CDR3 is built from 12 residues. Trimming cost V 4 bases and J 5 bases, with 9 bases left between them. In DNA form, the CDR3 reads TGTGCCAGCAGCCTGGAAGGGACTGAAGCTTTCTTT. Translated: CASSLEGTEAFF.

The chain is built from TRBV7-9 and TRBJ2-1; D assignment may be TRBD1 or TRBD2 (6 bases each). The germline V gene has CDR1 SEHNR and CDR2 FQNEAQ (reference sequence). V lost 7 bases, J lost 5 bases, and 15 bases lay in between. The CDR3 is 14 amino acids. CDR3 in amino acids: CASTLRGENNEQFF. DNA for the CDR3: TGTGCCAGCACCCTAAGGGGGGAAAACAATGAGCAGTTCTTC.

The rearrangement links TRBV7-2 to TRBJ2-7; tentatively, D is TRBD1 (6 bases). The V gene's germline CDR1 is SGHTA and CDR2 FQGNSA. The V end lost 5 bases, the J end lost 3 bases, and 14 bases lay between the germline ends. The CDR3 covers 14 residues. The CDR3 sequence: CASSRRDTSYEQYF. The CDR3 DNA follows: TGTGCCAGCAGCCGCCGGGACACGAGCTACGAGCAGTACTTC.

Points on this clone: The same CDR3 also results from other DNA sequences found in this sample. The chain links TRBV28 to TRBJ2-7; no clear D. The ends were cut back, 5 bases at V and 3 bases at J, with 11 bases in the middle. The CDR3 length is 13 residues. CDR1 is MDHEN and CDR2 is SYDVKM in the germline V gene. This chain's CDR3 is CASSPGQSYEQYF. The CDR3 DNA is TGTGCCAGCAGTCCTGGGCAGAGCTACGAGCAGTACTTC.

This clone was seen a handful of times. V is TRBV4-3 and J is TRBJ2-2; TRBD1 matches at 8 bases. The CDR3 is 19 amino acids. The V gene end was trimmed by 1 base and the J gene end by 7 bases; junction bases not matched to a gene: 17. Germline loops: CDR1 LGHNA, CDR2 YSLEER. The CDR3 DNA sequence: TGCGCCAGCAGCCAAGTACCCCGGACAGGGAGAGTAAAGGGCGGGGAGCTGTTTTTT. Protein sequence: CASSQVPRTGRVKGGELFF.

This clone came up a few times. CDR3 nucleotide sequence: TGTGCCACCAGCAGAGTGATGAGGCGACAGGTTGGGTACGAGCAGTACTTC. Translating it yields CATSRVMRRQVGYEQYF. This rearrangement joins TRBV15 to TRBJ2-7; the D gene is possibly TRBD1 (6 bases). V was pared by 1 base and J by 4 bases, with 20 bases between. This CDR3 is built from 17 residues. Germline lookup yields CDR1 LNHNV and CDR2 YYDKDF (reference sequence).

This clone was seen more than once but under ten times. This chain connects TRBV6-5 to TRBJ2-5; D is uncertain. The CDR3 runs to 14 residues. Looked up from germline, CDR1 is MNHEY and CDR2 is SVGAGI. V was trimmed by 0 bases and J by 2 bases, leaving 7 bases between them. CDR3 loop: CASSYSGIQETQYF. CDR3 sequence (DNA): TGTGCCAGCAGTTACTCGGGGATTCAAGAGACCCAGTACTTC.

This clone has more than one count but fewer than ten. DNA for the CDR3: TGTGCCAGCAGCCCCACCTTGACAGGTGAAGCTTTCTTT. Its protein is CASSPTLTGEAFF. The chain joins TRBV11-2 to TRBJ1-1; tentative D call: TRBD1 (6 bases). The germline V and J ends were trimmed by 5 bases and 7 bases, with 14 bases remaining between them. The CDR3 loop spans 13 amino acids. Looked up from germline, CDR1 is SGHAT and CDR2 is FQNNGV.